The clone carrying this T cell receptor (beta chain) has only a few counts. Its antigen is not known. The length of the CDR3 is 12 residues. The V gene's germline CDR1 is SQVTM and CDR2 ANQGSEA. V lost 3 bases to trimming and J lost 3 bases; unmatched junction nucleotides: 0. The sample is drawn from a study of cytomegalovirus exposure and HLA in healthy donors. Study details: The 120 or so validation repertoires were produced on the same platform as the roughly 720 repertoires of the first cohort. This was reported in a later analysis.

Study-wide results and limits: Whilst most TCR sequences proved rare, a subset of public TCRs occurred across many donors. High sensitivity and specificity were reportedly achieved when the classifier diagnosed cytomegalovirus status. Cytomegalovirus association was listed for about 160 TCR beta chains.

TCRdb keeps only in-frame clones here, not all; method: immunoSEQ multiplex PCR. The data contain about 200,000 clones, more than 65% of them singletons. The origin of this receptor is a young woman in good health and CMV-seropositive. This chain uses TRBV29-1 with TRBJ2-7; 9 bases are shared with TRBD1. Source material: PBMCs. The CDR3 DNA sequence: TGCAGCGTTGAGGGACAGGGCTACGAGCAGTACTTC. Translation gives CSVEGQGYEQYF.